Listed here are 32 T cell receptor beta chains from one sample, sequenced in a study of blood T cell repertoires in COVID-19. Repertoires were generated with immunoSEQ multiplex PCR, while TCRdb's copy carries only in-frame clones and drops some. The sample carries about 160,000 clones, roughly 93% recorded once. Sequenced material: peripheral blood. These receptors came from an older woman with COVID-19, enrolled during active disease.

J is TRBJ1-1 and V is TRBV5-4; TRBD1 is a possible D gene (6 bases). V lost 0 bases and J lost 0, with 6 bases in between. The CDR3 contains 14 residues. Per the germline V gene, CDR1 is SGHNT and CDR2 is YYREEE (reference sequence). DNA of the CDR3: TGTGCCAGCAGCTTGGAGGGGGTGAACACTGAAGCTTTCTTT. Its translation is CASSLEGVNTEAFF. Filled out from reference TRBV5-4 and TRBJ1-1, the complete variable domain reads ETGVTQSPTHLIKTRGQQVTLRCSSQSGHNTVSWYQQALGQGPQFIFQYYREEENGRGNFPPRFSGLQFPNYSSELNVNALELDDSALYLCASSLEGVNTEAFFGQGTRLTVV.

On this clone: The junction shows a germline mismatch at one end, possibly a read error. V is TRBV6-5 and J is TRBJ2-5, with D maybe TRBD1 (6 bases). CDR3 length: 11 amino acids. Germline V gene lookup returns CDR1 MNHEY and CDR2 SVGAGI. The CDR3 DNA is TGTGCCAGCAGTTCAGGGGAGAGCCAGTACTTC. It specifies CASSSGESQYF.

The chain employs TRBV6-6 and TRBJ1-2; TRBD1 matches 8 bases. The germline V gene has CDR1 MNHNY and CDR2 SVGAGI (reference sequence). The CDR3 has 14 residues. Trimming cost V 6 bases and J 6 bases; bases outside gene matches: 9. CDR3 in amino acids: CASRTGQVVNGYTF. The CDR3 coding sequence is TGTGCCAGCAGAACGGGACAGGTAGTCAATGGCTACACCTTC.

This chain uses TRBV25-1 with TRBJ1-1; no definite D call. CDR3 length: 15 amino acids. Trimming cost V 1 base and J 2 bases, with 11 bases left between them. The germline gives CDR1 MGHDK, CDR2 SYGVNS. CDR3 nucleotide sequence: TGTGCCAGCAGTGAATTAGGCGGATATAACACTGAAGCTTTCTTT. This translates into CASSELGGYNTEAFF.

This chain connects TRBV2 to TRBJ1-1; D uncertain. Germline CDR1 reads SNHLY; CDR2 reads FYNNEI. The CDR3 spans 13 residues. Between the trimmed V and J ends, which lost 2 bases and 1 base, there was a span of 5 bases. CDR3 amino acids: CASSESGNTEAFF. CDR3 bases: TGTGCCAGCAGTGAATCAGGGAACACTGAAGCTTTCTTT.

For the CDR3, the DNA is TGTGCCAGCAGCCTCCTGCGGGGGACCGGGGAGCTGTTTTTT. Encoded protein: CASSLLRGTGELFF. The chain couples TRBV3-1 (or the pseudogene TRBV3-2) to TRBJ2-2; the match to TRBD2 covers 7 bases. There are 14 residues in the CDR3. Germline CDR1 is LGHDT and CDR2 is YNNKEL (reference sequence). With V trimmed by 4 bases and J by 5 bases, 4 bases remained unmatched.

V usage is TRBV15 and J usage is TRBJ1-2, with TRBD1 identical over 10 bases. Germline V gene lookup returns CDR1 LNHNV and CDR2 YYDKDF (reference sequence). The CDR3 extends over 15 amino acids. V dropped 1 base and J dropped 7; count of bases not matched to a gene: 6. CDR3: CATSRVRQGAVGYTF. In DNA, the CDR3 is TGTGCCACCAGCAGAGTCCGACAGGGGGCGGTTGGCTACACCTTC.

This clone was counted once. The genes are TRBV5-1 and TRBJ2-7; D may be TRBD1 (6 bases). The V end was cut by 6 bases, the J end by 4 bases, with 11 bases between. The CDR3 is 12 residues long. Germline values: CDR1 SGHRS, CDR2 YFSETQ. CDR3 DNA sequence: TGCGCCAGCACGGACAGAGCGTACGAGCAGTACTTC. It codes for CASTDRAYEQYF.

The chain couples TRBV7-2 to TRBJ1-2, with D possibly TRBD1 on 5 matching bases. This CDR3 is 14 amino acids long. Germline assignment: CDR1 SGHTA and CDR2 FQGNSA. With 5 bases removed from V and 5 bases from J, the gap between germline ends came to 15 bases. The CDR3 DNA sequence: TGTGCCAGCAGCGCTGTAAGGGGTGGGTATGGCTACACCTTC. Its translation: CASSAVRGGYGYTF.

The chain is built from TRBV27 and TRBJ2-1; 9 bases align to TRBD2. V lost 0 bases to trimming and J lost 4 bases; unmatched junction nucleotides: 1. Germline lookup yields CDR1 MNHEY and CDR2 SMNVEV (reference sequence). CDR3 length equals 15 residues. Here the CDR3 DNA reads TGTGCCAGCAGTTTATCCAGCGGGGGGTACAATGAGCAGTTCTTC. Translation: CASSLSSGGYNEQFF.

The genes are TRBV19 and TRBJ2-3; 9 bases fit TRBD2. The V gene's germline CDR1 is LNHDA and CDR2 SQIVND (reference sequence). This CDR3 has 19 residues. Germline trimming cut 8 bases from V and 4 bases from J; bases unmatched to any gene: 22. The CDR3, as DNA: TGTGCCAGTCGGCTCGGAGTAGCGGGGGCTATACTCCCCCCAGATACGCAGTATTTT. Its translation is CASRLGVAGAILPPDTQYF.

This rearrangement joins TRBV5-4 to TRBJ1-2; weak D call: TRBD1 (6 bases). This CDR3 is 15 amino acids long. CDR1 and CDR2 from the germline V gene are SGHNT and YYREEE (reference sequence). Trimming cost V 3 bases and J 7 bases, with 19 bases left between them. The CDR3 reads CASSSEHRALGGYTF. The DNA for the CDR3 is TGTGCCAGCAGCTCCGAGCACAGGGCCCTCGGTGGCTACACCTTC.

The J gene is TRBJ2-1, the V gene TRBV18, with D perhaps TRBD2 (6 bases). The germline V gene encodes CDR1 KGHSH and CDR2 LQKENI. CDR3 length: 13 residues. The V end lost 1 base, the J end lost 8 bases, and 9 bases lay between the germline ends. CDR3 amino acids: CASSPQGRYEQFF. The CDR3 nucleotides read TGTGCCAGCTCACCACAGGGGAGGTATGAGCAGTTCTTC. Full variable domain (outside the CDR3, taken from reference TRBV18 and TRBJ2-1): NAGVMQNPRHLVRRRGQEARLRCSPMKGHSHVYWYRQLPEEGLKFMVYLQKENIIDESGMPKERFSAEFPKEGPSILRIQQVVRGDSAAYFCASSPQGRYEQFFGPGTRLTVL.

This chain connects TRBV6-5 to TRBJ2-5; 11 positions match TRBD2. The V and J ends lost 6 bases and 2 bases, in that order; junction bases with no gene match: 2. The germline V gene encodes CDR1 MNHEY and CDR2 SVGAGI. This CDR3 region has 14 residues. CDR3 DNA sequence: TGTGCCAGCAGAACTAGCGGGGGACAAGAGACCCAGTACTTC. Its protein is CASRTSGGQETQYF.

The V and J genes are TRBV15 and TRBJ1-4; 8 bases fit TRBD1. Germline V gene lookup returns CDR1 LNHNV and CDR2 YYDKDF (reference sequence). The V and J ends lost 2 bases and 10 bases, in that order; junction bases with no gene match: 9. The CDR3 has 15 amino acids. The CDR3 nucleotides read TGTGCCACCAGCAGAAAAATCCCGGGACAGGCAAAACTGTTTTTT. It translates to CATSRKIPGQAKLFF.

This chain uses TRBV11-3 with TRBJ2-2; possible D gene TRBD1, 5 bases. Germline CDR1 reads SGHNT; CDR2 reads YENEEA. V was shortened by 3 bases and J by 5 bases, with 13 bases between the two germline ends. This CDR3 region has 15 residues. The CDR3 nucleotides read TGTGCCAGCAGCTTCAGGCAGGGTAGGACCGGGGAGCTGTTTTTT. Protein product: CASSFRQGRTGELFF.

The count of this clone is one. The rearrangement joins TRBV19 to TRBJ1-3, with 10 bases fitting TRBD1. CDR1 and CDR2 from the germline V gene are LNHDA and SQIVND (reference sequence). The CDR3 length is 16 residues. The J segment lost 0 bases and the V segment lost 4 bases, leaving 3 bases of the junction unmatched. CDR3 nucleotides: TGTGCCAGTAGTACCCGGGACAGGGGCTCTGGAAACACCATATATTTT. Its translation: CASSTRDRGSGNTIYF. Full variable domain (missing parts from reference TRBV19 and TRBJ1-3): DGGITQSPKYLFRKEGQNVTLSCEQNLNHDAMYWYRQDPGQGLRLIYYSQIVNDFQKGDIAEGYSVSREKKESFPLTVTSAQKNPTAFYLCASSTRDRGSGNTIYFGEGSWLTVV.

Comments on this clone: Other DNA sequences of this sample code for an identical CDR3. The chain combines TRBV7-3 with TRBJ1-5, with D tentatively TRBD1 (6 bases). This CDR3 has 13 amino acids. The germline CDR1 and CDR2 sequences are SGHTA and FQGTGA. V shed 5 bases and J shed 4 bases, with 9 bases lying between them. CDR3 residues: CASSPDRNQPQHF. For the CDR3, the DNA is TGTGCCAGCAGCCCGGACAGAAATCAGCCCCAGCATTTT.

The chain carries TRBV15 and TRBJ1-4; 9 nucleotides agree with TRBD1. V dropped 2 bases and J dropped 8; count of bases not matched to a gene: 3. The V gene's germline CDR1 is LNHNV and CDR2 YYDKDF (reference sequence). The CDR3 loop spans 14 amino acids. CDR3 sequence reads: CATSRPDRGEKLFF. CDR3 DNA: TGTGCCACCAGCAGACCGGACAGGGGCGAAAAACTGTTTTTT.

V usage is TRBV19 and J usage is TRBJ1-5, with D maybe TRBD1 (6 bases). In germline, CDR1 is LNHDA, CDR2 SQIVND (reference sequence). The CDR3 is made up of 17 amino acids. The V and J ends lost 1 base and 2 bases respectively, with 15 bases between them. The CDR3 reads CASSIVQGFRGNQPQHF. CDR3 sequence (DNA): TGTGCCAGTAGTATAGTGCAGGGGTTTCGGGGCAATCAGCCCCAGCATTTT.

J is TRBJ1-1 and V is TRBV6-2 or TRBV6-3, with 9 bases identical to TRBD1. CDR1 is MNHEY, CDR2 SVGEGT, per germline. The V gene end was trimmed by 0 bases and the J gene end by 0 bases; junction bases not matched to a gene: 2. This CDR3 comprises 16 residues. CDR3 coding DNA: TGTGCCAGCAGTTACTCGACAGGGGGTTTGAACACTGAAGCTTTCTTT. This encodes CASSYSTGGLNTEAFF.

The chain links TRBV12-3 or TRBV12-4 to TRBJ2-5, with TRBD2 matching over 7 bases. The CDR3 spans 12 residues. V trimming: 4 bases; J trimming: 6 bases; junction bases outside the gene matches: 2. The DNA of the CDR3 is TGTGCCAGCAGTTCACTAGCGCAGACCCAGTACTTC. Its protein is CASSSLAQTQYF.

The V gene is TRBV5-1, the J gene TRBJ2-1, with TRBD1 matching 9 bases. From germline, CDR1 is SGHRS and CDR2 YFSETQ. CDR3 length: 15 residues. V lost 4 bases and J lost 3; bases outside the gene matches: 5. CDR3: CASSARTGVYNEQFF. The CDR3 nucleotides read TGCGCCAGCAGCGCCAGGACAGGGGTCTACAATGAGCAGTTCTTC.

At least ten counts were recorded for this clone. This chain connects TRBV5-1 to TRBJ2-2; TRBD2 matches 8 bases. Germline V gene lookup returns CDR1 SGHRS and CDR2 YFSETQ. The CDR3 totals 15 residues. The ends lost 1 base at V and 4 bases at J; junction bases unmatched: 3. This CDR3 is CASSLPGGPTGELFF. Here the CDR3 DNA reads TGCGCCAGCAGCTTGCCGGGGGGGCCCACCGGGGAGCTGTTTTTT.

V usage is TRBV6-5 and J usage is TRBJ2-7; D perhaps matches TRBD2 (6 bases). Germline values: CDR1 MNHEY, CDR2 SVGAGI. The CDR3 loop spans 12 amino acids. Trimming took 7 bases from V and 2 from J, leaving 9 bases between them. CDR3 DNA sequence: TGTGCCAGCAAGGAGGGAACCTACGAGCAGTACTTC. Amino acid sequence: CASKEGTYEQYF.

The genes are TRBV7-8 and TRBJ1-1, with 10 bases lining up with TRBD1. CDR3 length: 13 amino acids. The V and J ends lost 1 base and 12 bases, in that order; junction bases with no gene match: 5. Germline CDR1 is SGHVS and CDR2 is FQNEAQ. The DNA of the CDR3 is TGTGCCAGCAGCTTAGGGACAGGGGGGCTTCCTTTCTTT. Its translation: CASSLGTGGLPFF. The whole variable domain, filled in from reference TRBV7-8 and TRBJ1-1, reads GAGVSQSPRYKVAKRGQDVALRCDPISGHVSLFWYQQALGQGPEFLTYFQNEAQLDKSGLPSDRFFAERPEGSVSTLKIQRTQQEDSAVYLCASSLGTGGLPFFGQGTRLTVV.

The rearrangement uses TRBV7-2 and TRBJ2-2, with no clear D. Germline CDR1 reads SGHTA; CDR2 reads FQGNSA. V was trimmed by 7 bases and J by 2 bases, leaving 17 bases between them. The CDR3 is 16 residues long. CDR3 sequence (DNA): TGTGCCAGCAACTATAGGATGTTCAGCAACACCGGGGAGCTGTTTTTT. As protein: CASNYRMFSNTGELFF. The full variable domain, in which reference TRBV7-2 and TRBJ2-2 provide the parts outside the CDR3, is GAGVSQSPSNKVTEKGKDVELRCDPISGHTALYWYRQSLGQGLEFLIYFQGNSAPDKSGLPSDRFSAERTGGSVSTLTIQRTQQEDSAVYLCASNYRMFSNTGELFFGEGSRLTVL.

In this sample, this clone turned up a few times. The chain carries TRBV12-3 or TRBV12-4 and TRBJ1-1; no firm D call. The germline V and J ends were trimmed by 5 bases and 5 bases, with 12 bases remaining between them. The CDR3 length is 13 residues. The CDR3 is CASSPMRWTEAFF. CDR3 in DNA: TGTGCCAGCAGTCCGATGCGGTGGACTGAAGCTTTCTTT.

This clone was detected only once. The chain has TRBV5-1 and TRBJ2-1; TRBD1 aligns across 8 bases. CDR3 length equals 15 residues. V trimming: 0 bases; J trimming: 6 bases; junction bases outside the gene matches: 5. Germline-derived CDR1 and CDR2 are SGHRS and YFSETQ. The CDR3 DNA follows: TGCGCCAGCAGCTTGGCCGGGGGACAGGCCAATGAGCAGTTCTTC. Encoded protein: CASSLAGGQANEQFF.

The rearrangement uses TRBV7-2 and TRBJ1-2; D uncertain. The CDR3 covers 16 residues. Germline CDR1 reads SGHTA; CDR2 reads FQGNSA. V lost 1 base, J lost 7 bases, and 19 bases lay in between. The CDR3 nucleotides are TGTGCCAGCAGCTTAGAGGCCAGGTCAACAGAGGGTGGCTACACCTTC. This gives the protein CASSLEARSTEGGYTF.

The chain joins TRBV19 to TRBJ1-3, with no clear D. The CDR3 is 17 residues long. V gave up 2 bases and J gave up 1 base, with 15 bases separating them. Germline CDR1 LNHDA, CDR2 SQIVND (reference sequence). The CDR3, as DNA: TGTGCCAGTAGTATACCCCCCGGCAGAGGGTCTGGAAACACCATATATTTT. Translating it yields CASSIPPGRGSGNTIYF.

This sequence joins TRBV29-1 and TRBJ2-1; D possibly corresponds to TRBD2 (5 bases). CDR1 SQVTM and CDR2 ANQGSEA come from the germline V gene. The CDR3 has 11 amino acids. Trimming cost V 4 bases and J 10 bases, with 11 bases left between them. CDR3 amino acids: CSVGASNEQFF. CDR3 coding DNA: TGCAGCGTTGGGGCTAGCAACGAGCAGTTCTTC.